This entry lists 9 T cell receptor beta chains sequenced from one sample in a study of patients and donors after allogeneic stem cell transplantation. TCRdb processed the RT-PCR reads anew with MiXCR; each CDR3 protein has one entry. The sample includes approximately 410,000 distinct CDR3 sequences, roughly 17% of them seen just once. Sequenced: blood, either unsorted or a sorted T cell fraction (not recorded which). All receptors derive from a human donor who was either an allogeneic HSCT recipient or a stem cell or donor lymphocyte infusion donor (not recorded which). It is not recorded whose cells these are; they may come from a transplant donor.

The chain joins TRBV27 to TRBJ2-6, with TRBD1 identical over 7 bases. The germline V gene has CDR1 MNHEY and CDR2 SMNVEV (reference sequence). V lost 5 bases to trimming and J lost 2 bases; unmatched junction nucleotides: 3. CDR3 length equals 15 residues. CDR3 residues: CASSVQGTGANVLTF. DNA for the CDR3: TGTGCCAGCAGTGTACAGGGGACTGGGGCCAACGTCCTGACTTTC. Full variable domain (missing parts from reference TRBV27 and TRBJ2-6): EAQVTQNPRYLITVTGKKLTVTCSQNMNHEYMSWYRQDPGLGLRQIYYSMNVEVTDKGDVPEGYKVSRKEKRNFPLILESPSPNQTSLYFCASSVQGTGANVLTFGAGSRLTVL.

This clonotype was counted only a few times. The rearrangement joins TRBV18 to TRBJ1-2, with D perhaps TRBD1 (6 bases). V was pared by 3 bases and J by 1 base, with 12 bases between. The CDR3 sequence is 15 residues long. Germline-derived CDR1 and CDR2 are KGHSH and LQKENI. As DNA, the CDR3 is TGTGCCAGCTCACCTTCGGCAGGGGTTAACTATGGCTACACCTTC. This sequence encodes CASSPSAGVNYGYTF.

This CDR3 is CASSPRTSGRRDEQFF. The CDR3, as DNA: TGTGCCAGCAGCCCAAGGACTAGCGGGAGGAGGGATGAGCAGTTCTTC. The V and J genes are TRBV9 and TRBJ2-1, with 14 bases aligning to TRBD2. CDR3 length: 16 amino acids. Germline values: CDR1 SGDLS, CDR2 YYNGEE. The V gene end was trimmed by 4 bases and the J gene end by 8 bases; junction bases not matched to a gene: 8.

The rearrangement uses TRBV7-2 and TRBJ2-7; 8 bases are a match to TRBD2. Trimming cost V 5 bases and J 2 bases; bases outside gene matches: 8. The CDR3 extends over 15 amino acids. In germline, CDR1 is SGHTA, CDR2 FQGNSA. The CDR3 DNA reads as TGTGCCAGCAGCCCGCAAGCGGGAGTCCCCTACGAGCAGTACTTC. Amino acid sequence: CASSPQAGVPYEQYF. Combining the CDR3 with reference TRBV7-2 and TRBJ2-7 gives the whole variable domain GAGVSQSPSNKVTEKGKDVELRCDPISGHTALYWYRQSLGQGLEFLIYFQGNSAPDKSGLPSDRFSAERTGGSVSTLTIQRTQQEDSAVYLCASSPQAGVPYEQYFGPGTRLTVT.

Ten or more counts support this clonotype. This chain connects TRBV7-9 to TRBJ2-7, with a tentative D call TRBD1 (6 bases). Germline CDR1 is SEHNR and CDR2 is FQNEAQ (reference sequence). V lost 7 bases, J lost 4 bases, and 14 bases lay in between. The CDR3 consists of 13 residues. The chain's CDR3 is CASTERGIYEQYF. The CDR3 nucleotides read TGTGCCAGCACCGAGAGGGGGATTTACGAGCAGTACTTC.

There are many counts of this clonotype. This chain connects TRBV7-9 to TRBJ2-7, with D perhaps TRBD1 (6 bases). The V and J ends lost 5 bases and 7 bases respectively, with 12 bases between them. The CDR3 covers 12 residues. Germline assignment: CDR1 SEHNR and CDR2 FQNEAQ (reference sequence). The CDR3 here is CASSPQGGEQYF. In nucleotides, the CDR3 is TGTGCCAGCAGCCCACAGGGTGGGGAGCAGTACTTC.

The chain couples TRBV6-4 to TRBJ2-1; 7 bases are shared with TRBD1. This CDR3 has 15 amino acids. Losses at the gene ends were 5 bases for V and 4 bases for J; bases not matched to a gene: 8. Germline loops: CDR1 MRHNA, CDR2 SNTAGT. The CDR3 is CASSPQGSLYNEQFF. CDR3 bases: TGTGCCAGCAGTCCACAGGGGAGCCTATACAATGAGCAGTTCTTC.

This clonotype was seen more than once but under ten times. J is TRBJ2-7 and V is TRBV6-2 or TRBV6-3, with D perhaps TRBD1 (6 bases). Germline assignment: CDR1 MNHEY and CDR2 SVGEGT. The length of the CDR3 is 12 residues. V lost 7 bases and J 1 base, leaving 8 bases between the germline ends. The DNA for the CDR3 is TGTGCCAGCATCGGACAGTCCTACGAGCAGTACTTC. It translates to CASIGQSYEQYF.

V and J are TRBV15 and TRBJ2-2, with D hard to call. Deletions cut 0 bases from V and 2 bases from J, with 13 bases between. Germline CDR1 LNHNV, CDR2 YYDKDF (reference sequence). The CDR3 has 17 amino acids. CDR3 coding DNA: TGTGCCACCAGCAGAGATCCTCTAGAAGGAAACACCGGGGAGCTGTTTTTT. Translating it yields CATSRDPLEGNTGELFF.